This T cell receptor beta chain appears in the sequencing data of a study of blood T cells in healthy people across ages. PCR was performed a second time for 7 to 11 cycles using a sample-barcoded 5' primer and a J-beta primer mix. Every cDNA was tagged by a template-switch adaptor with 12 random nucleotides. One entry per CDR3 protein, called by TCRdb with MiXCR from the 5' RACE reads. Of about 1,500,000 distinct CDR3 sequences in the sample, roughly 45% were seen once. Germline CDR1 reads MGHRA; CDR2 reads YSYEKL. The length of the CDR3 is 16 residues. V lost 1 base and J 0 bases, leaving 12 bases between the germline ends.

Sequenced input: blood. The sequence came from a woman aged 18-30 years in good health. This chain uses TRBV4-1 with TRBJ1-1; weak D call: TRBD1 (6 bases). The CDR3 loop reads CASSQVVGQLNTEAFF. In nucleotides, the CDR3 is TGCGCCAGCAGCCAAGTCGTTGGACAGCTGAACACTGAAGCTTTCTTT.